The rows below give T cell receptor beta chains drawn from one sample of a study of blood T cell repertoires in COVID-19. Generated by immunoSEQ multiplex PCR, the TCRdb table keeps only in-frame clones and is missing some. The table records 150,000 to 200,000 clones, 82% of them present only once. What was sequenced was peripheral blood. The receptors were gathered from a woman aged 40 to 50 with COVID-19, enrolled during active disease. Each CDR3 is given with its conserved first and last residue. Fields, in order: D gene, V gene, J gene, clone size, CDR3 protein, CDR3 DNA. The D gene is left open where the match is weak. Clone sizes are given selectively: once, few, many, or a class where the clone is expanded.

NA	TRBV2	TRBJ1-1	NA	CASSEGGRAFF	TGTGCCAGCAGTGAAGGGGGGCGAGCTTTCTTT
NA	TRBV5-1	TRBJ1-1	NA	CASSGAKGFNEAFF	TGCGCCAGCAGCGGGGCCAAGGGGTTTAATGAAGCTTTCTTT
TRBD1	TRBV19	TRBJ1-1	NA	CASSMAGGNTEAFF	TGTGCCAGTAGTATGGCAGGGGGTAACACTGAAGCTTTCTTT
NA	TRBV28	TRBJ1-6	once	CASSLRSGDSPLHF	TGTGCCAGCAGTTTAAGATCCGGAGACTCACCCCTCCACTTT
TRBD2	TRBV2	TRBJ2-1	NA	CASSGGSAGGFYNEQFF	TGTGCCAGCAGTGGAGGATCAGCGGGGGGATTTTACAATGAGCAGTTCTTC
TRBD1	TRBV7-9	TRBJ2-3	NA	CASSLALGRGDTQYF	TGTGCCAGCAGCTTAGCGCTCGGCAGGGGGGATACGCAGTATTTT
TRBD2	TRBV18	TRBJ2-1	NA	CASSRGGRNEQFF	TGTGCCAGCTCTCGGGGGGGCCGCAATGAGCAGTTCTTC
TRBD2	TRBV10-3	TRBJ2-1	NA	CAISPLAGGSSYNEQFF	TGTGCCATCAGTCCTCTGGCGGGGGGGAGCTCCTACAATGAGCAGTTCTTC
TRBD2	TRBV19	TRBJ2-2	NA	CASSKGGGANTGELFF	TGTGCCAGTAGTAAAGGCGGGGGGGCGAACACCGGGGAGCTGTTTTTT
TRBD1	TRBV6-1	TRBJ1-2	NA	CASSETGTYGYTF	TGTGCCAGCAGTGAGACAGGGACCTATGGCTACACCTTC
TRBD2	TRBV7-7	TRBJ2-2	NA	CASSSPGWEGDTGELFF	TGTGCTAGCAGCTCACCCGGGTGGGAGGGTGACACCGGGGAGCTGTTTTTT
NA	TRBV11-2	TRBJ1-5	NA	CASSPGYNQPQHF	TGTGCCAGCAGCCCAGGGTACAATCAGCCCCAGCATTTT
TRBD1	TRBV19	TRBJ1-5	NA	CASSTQDRAEGQPQHF	TGTGCCAGTAGTACTCAGGACAGGGCGGAGGGCCAGCCCCAGCATTTT
TRBD2	TRBV6-5	TRBJ2-7	NA	CASGLTSGLSYEQYF	TGTGCCAGCGGCCTGACTAGCGGACTCTCCTACGAGCAGTACTTC
TRBD1	TRBV4-1	TRBJ2-7	once	CASSLGTGVWAEQYF	TGCGCCAGCAGCCTTGGGACAGGGGTGTGGGCTGAGCAGTACTTC
NA	TRBV30	TRBJ1-3	NA	CAWSRGDGNTIYF	TGTGCCTGGAGTCGGGGGGACGGAAACACCATATATTTT
TRBD1	TRBV25-1	TRBJ2-3	NA	CASRRDRITDTQYF	TGTGCCAGCAGAAGGGACAGGATCACAGATACGCAGTATTTT
TRBD1	TRBV5-1	TRBJ2-7	NA	CASSLERGLGEQYF	TGCGCCAGCAGCTTGGAGAGGGGGCTCGGCGAGCAGTACTTC
NA	TRBV2	TRBJ1-1	NA	CASSEGAANTEAFF	TGTGCCAGCAGTGAAGGGGCCGCGAACACTGAAGCTTTCTTT
NA	TRBV4-1	TRBJ2-6	NA	CASSRTLTGSSGANVLTF	TGCGCCAGCAGCCGAACCTTGACAGGCAGCTCTGGGGCCAACGTCCTGACTTTC
NA	TRBV11-1	TRBJ2-4	NA	CASSSDGQIKNIQYF	TGTGCCAGCAGCTCAGACGGACAGATCAAAAACATTCAGTACTTC
TRBD2	TRBV5-3	TRBJ2-1	NA	CARSSSGLSHEQFF	TGTGCCAGAAGCTCTAGCGGGCTCTCGCATGAGCAGTTCTTC
TRBD1	TRBV2	TRBJ2-5	NA	CASSPDREETQYF	TGTGCCAGCAGTCCGGACAGGGAAGAGACCCAGTACTTC
NA	TRBV12-5	TRBJ1-5	NA	CASGFWGPEQPQHF	TGTGCTAGTGGTTTCTGGGGGCCAGAGCAGCCCCAGCATTTT
NA	TRBV19	TRBJ2-7	NA	CASSSVPLDYEQYF	TGTGCCAGTAGTAGCGTGCCTCTAGACTACGAGCAGTACTTC
NA	TRBV18	TRBJ2-1	few	CASSLRGTAYNEQFF	TGTGCCAGCTCCTTGCGCGGGACGGCCTACAATGAGCAGTTCTTC
TRBD1	TRBV10-3	TRBJ2-2	NA	CAITRGQLGGELFF	TGTGCCATCACCAGGGGGCAATTGGGCGGGGAGCTGTTTTTT
NA	TRBV5-6	TRBJ2-5	NA	CASSLSYLETVQETQYF	TGTGCCAGCAGCTTGAGCTATCTAGAGACGGTCCAAGAGACCCAGTACTTC
TRBD1	TRBV6-2/TRBV6-3	TRBJ2-6	once	CASSLGQFLGANVLTF	TGTGCCAGCAGCCTGGGACAGTTCTTAGGGGCCAACGTCCTGACTTTC
TRBD1	TRBV7-8	TRBJ2-2	NA	CASSLGTANTGELFF	TGTGCCAGCAGCCTCGGGACAGCGAACACCGGGGAGCTGTTTTTT
NA	TRBV19	TRBJ1-5	NA	CASTPSWASDQPQHF	TGTGCCAGTACCCCCTCATGGGCCTCGGATCAGCCCCAGCATTTT
NA	TRBV7-2	TRBJ1-1	few	CASSLQGRNTEAFF	TGTGCCAGCAGCTTACAGGGGAGGAACACTGAAGCTTTCTTT
NA	TRBV14	TRBJ1-1	NA	CASSQDLGGLGTEAFF	TGTGCCAGCAGCCAAGATTTGGGGGGGCTCGGGACTGAAGCTTTCTTT
NA	TRBV27	TRBJ1-4	few	CASGYWSGSEKLFF	TGTGCCAGCGGGTATTGGTCGGGGAGTGAAAAACTGTTTTTT
NA	TRBV30	TRBJ2-1	NA	CAWSAPGNEQFF	TGTGCCTGGAGTGCTCCCGGGAATGAGCAGTTCTTC
TRBD2	TRBV19	TRBJ2-1	NA	CASSMGTSGINEQFF	TGTGCCAGTAGTATGGGGACTAGCGGTATCAATGAGCAGTTCTTC
NA	TRBV27	TRBJ1-1	NA	CASSLPGALITEAFF	TGTGCCAGCAGTTTGCCAGGGGCGCTTATCACTGAAGCTTTCTTT
TRBD2	TRBV6-5	TRBJ2-1	NA	CASSYIAGGGGEQFF	TGTGCCAGCAGTTACATAGCGGGAGGGGGCGGTGAGCAGTTCTTC
TRBD1	TRBV11-1	TRBJ2-1	NA	CASSLSGQGSHEQFF	TGTGCCAGCAGCTTAAGTGGACAGGGGTCTCATGAGCAGTTCTTC
TRBD2	TRBV19	TRBJ2-3	NA	CASSIGAGELYTQYF	TGTGCCAGTAGTATCGGGGCGGGAGAGTTGTATACGCAGTATTTT
TRBD2	TRBV3-1/TRBV3-2	TRBJ2-7	NA	CASSGVAGEYEQYF	TGTGCCAGCAGTGGAGTAGCGGGAGAGTACGAGCAGTACTTC
NA	TRBV28	TRBJ2-1	NA	CASRGRGPNEQFF	TGTGCCAGCCGCGGGCGGGGGCCAAATGAGCAGTTCTTC
NA	TRBV4-1	TRBJ1-1	NA	CASSQPGGSLLNTEAFF	TGCGCCAGCAGCCAACCGGGAGGCAGTCTATTGAACACTGAAGCTTTCTTT